This section outlines one T cell receptor (beta chain) sequence together with its context. The antigen is unknown. Between the trimmed V and J ends, which lost 6 bases and 0 bases, there was a span of 14 bases. Looked up from germline, CDR1 is LGHDT and CDR2 is YNNKEL (reference sequence). The CDR3 has 16 amino acids. PCR was performed a second time for about 7 to 12 cycles using a sample-barcoded 5' primer and a J-beta primer mix. All samples yielded 3 million or more CDR3-containing paired-end reads. TCRdb re-called the 5' RACE reads through MiXCR, storing one row per CDR3 protein. The table shows approximately 2,000,000 distinct CDR3 sequences, with around 40% occurring only once. This record belongs to a study of blood T cells in healthy people across ages. The study's findings and limits: Estimates of total diversity, which came from one million sequenced T cells, were considered to be underestimates. Diversity of TCR beta per million T cells declined in a roughly linear way with age. Researchers report that TCR beta diversity correlated strongly with naive T cell percentage.

Material for sequencing was blood. This chain links TRBV3-1 with TRBJ1-4; unclear D gene. The TCR was taken from a human donor in good health. The CDR3 nucleotides are TGTGCCAGCAGTTCCGCGACGGAAGCAACTAATGAAAAACTGTTTTTT. It translates to CASSSATEATNEKLFF.